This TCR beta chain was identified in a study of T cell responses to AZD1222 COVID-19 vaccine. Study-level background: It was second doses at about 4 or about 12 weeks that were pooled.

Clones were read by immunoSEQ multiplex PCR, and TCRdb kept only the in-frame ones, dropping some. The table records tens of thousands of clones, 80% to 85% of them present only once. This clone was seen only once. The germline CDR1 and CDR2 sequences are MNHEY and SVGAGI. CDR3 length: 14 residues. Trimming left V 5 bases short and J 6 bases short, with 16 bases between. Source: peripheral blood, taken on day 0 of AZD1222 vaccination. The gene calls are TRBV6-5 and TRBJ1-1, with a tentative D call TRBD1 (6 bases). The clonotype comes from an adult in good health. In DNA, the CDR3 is TGTGCCAGCAGTCCAACAGGCCAGGGGCCTGAAGCTTTCTTT. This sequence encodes CASSPTGQGPEAFF.